This TCR beta chain stems from a study of blood T cell repertoires in COVID-19. Study-level background: PBMCs, B-cell-depleted T cells, or T cells provided the cDNA or gDNA that made up the material.

Repertoires were generated with immunoSEQ multiplex PCR, while TCRdb's copy carries only in-frame clones and drops some. Of about 180,000 clones listed, 86% are singletons. This CDR3 comprises 14 residues. Germline V CDR1 and CDR2: MNHEY, SMNVEV (reference sequence). The V end was cut by 0 bases, the J end by 4 bases, with 9 bases between. Sequencing used peripheral blood. The chain couples TRBV27 to TRBJ1-2; D unresolved. The TCR was taken from a woman in her thirties with active or convalescent COVID-19. In nucleotides, the CDR3 is TGTGCCAGCAGTTTATCGAGCCCGTCCTATGGCTACACCTTC. This translates into CASSLSSPSYGYTF.